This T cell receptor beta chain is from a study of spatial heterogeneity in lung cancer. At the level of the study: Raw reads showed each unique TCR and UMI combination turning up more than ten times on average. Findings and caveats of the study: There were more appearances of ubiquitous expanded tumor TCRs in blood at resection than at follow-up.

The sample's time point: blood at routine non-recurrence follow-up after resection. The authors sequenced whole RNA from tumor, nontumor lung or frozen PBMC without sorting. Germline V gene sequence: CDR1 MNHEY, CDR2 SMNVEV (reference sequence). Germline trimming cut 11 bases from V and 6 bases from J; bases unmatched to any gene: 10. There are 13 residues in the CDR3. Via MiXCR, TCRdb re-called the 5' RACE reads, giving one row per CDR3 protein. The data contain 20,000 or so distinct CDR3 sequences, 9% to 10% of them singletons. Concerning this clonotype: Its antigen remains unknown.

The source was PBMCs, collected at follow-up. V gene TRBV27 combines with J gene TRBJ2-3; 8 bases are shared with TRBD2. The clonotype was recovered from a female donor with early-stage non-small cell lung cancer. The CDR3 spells CAGTPTSEDTQYF. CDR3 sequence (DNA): TGTGCCGGCACTCCGACTAGCGAGGATACGCAGTATTTT.